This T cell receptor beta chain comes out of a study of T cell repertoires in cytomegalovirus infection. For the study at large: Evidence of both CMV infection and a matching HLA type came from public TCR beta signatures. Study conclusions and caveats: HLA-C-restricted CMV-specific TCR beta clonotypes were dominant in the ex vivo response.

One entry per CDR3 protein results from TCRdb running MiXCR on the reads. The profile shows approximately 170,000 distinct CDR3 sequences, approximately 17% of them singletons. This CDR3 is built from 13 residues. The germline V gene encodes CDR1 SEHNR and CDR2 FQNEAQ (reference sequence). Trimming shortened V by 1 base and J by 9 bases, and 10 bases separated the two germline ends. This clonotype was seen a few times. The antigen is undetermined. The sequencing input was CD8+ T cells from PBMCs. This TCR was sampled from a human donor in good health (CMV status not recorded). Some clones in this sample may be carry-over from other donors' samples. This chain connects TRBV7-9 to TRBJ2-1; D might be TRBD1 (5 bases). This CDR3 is CASSLGGTSEQFF. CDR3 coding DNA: TGTGCCAGCAGCTTAGGGGGCACCAGTGAGCAGTTCTTC.